This TCR beta chain was identified in a study of OX40 agonist ivuxolimab in advanced cancers. Study-wide points: Expanded peripheral T cell antigen specificity was not determined.

People who had autoimmune disease history or systemic immunosuppression were excluded. About this clone itself: Its antigen is unidentified.

Trimming removed 2 bases from V and 3 bases from J, with 7 bases in between. Germline V gene data show CDR1 as LNHDA and CDR2 as SQIVND (reference sequence). This CDR3 spans 13 amino acids. The repertoire was sequenced with immunoSEQ multiplex PCR; TCRdb's copy has only in-frame clones and lacks some. The data show fewer than 60,000 clones, about 80% seen once. This receptor was taken from an adult with an advanced solid tumor such as melanoma, head and neck, liver or kidney cancer. This specimen was CD4+ or CD8+ T cells sorted from blood, taken in a trial of the OX40 agonist ivuxolimab. The chain recombines TRBV19 with TRBJ1-2; D is unresolved. The CDR3 coding sequence is TGTGCCAGTAGTATACAGTTGGACTATGGCTACACCTTC. Translation: CASSIQLDYGYTF.